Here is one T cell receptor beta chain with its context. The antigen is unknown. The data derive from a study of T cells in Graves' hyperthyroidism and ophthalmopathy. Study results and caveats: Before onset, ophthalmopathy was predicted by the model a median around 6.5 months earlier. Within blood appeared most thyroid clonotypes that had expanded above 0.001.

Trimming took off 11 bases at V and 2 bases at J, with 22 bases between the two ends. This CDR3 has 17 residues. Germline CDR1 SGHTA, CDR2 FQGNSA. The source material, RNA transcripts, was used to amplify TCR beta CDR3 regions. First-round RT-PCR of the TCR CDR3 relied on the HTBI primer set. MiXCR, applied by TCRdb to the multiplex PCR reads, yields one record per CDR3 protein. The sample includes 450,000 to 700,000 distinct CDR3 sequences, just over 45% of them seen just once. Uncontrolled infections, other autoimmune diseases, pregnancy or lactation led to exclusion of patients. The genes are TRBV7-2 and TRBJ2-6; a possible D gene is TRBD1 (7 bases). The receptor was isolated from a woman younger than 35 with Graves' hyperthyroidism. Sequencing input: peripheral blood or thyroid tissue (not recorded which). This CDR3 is CAWTIGRGATGANVLTF. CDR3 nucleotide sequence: TGTGCCTGGACCATTGGCAGGGGGGCTACTGGGGCCAACGTCCTGACTTTC. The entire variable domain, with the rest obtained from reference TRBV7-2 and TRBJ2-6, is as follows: GAGVSQSPSNKVTEKGKDVELRCDPISGHTALYWYRQSLGQGLEFLIYFQGNSAPDKSGLPSDRFSAERTGGSVSTLTIQRTQQEDSAVYLCAWTIGRGATGANVLTFGAGSRLTVL.